Listed below are T cell receptor beta chains from one sample, sequenced in a study of blood T cell repertoires in COVID-19. Here immunoSEQ multiplex PCR was the method, and the copy in TCRdb shows in-frame clones only, minus some. The sample records 250,000 to 300,000 clones, about 80% being singletons. The sample was PBMCs or T cells enriched from blood (not recorded which). Receptors originate from a man aged 45-65 years who had recovered from COVID-19. The CDR3 runs from the conserved cysteine through the conserved F or W. Fields, in order: CDR3 DNA, CDR3 protein, D gene, CDR3 length, J gene, V gene. D genes are given only for firm matches.

TGCGCCAGCAGCCTCGGGACAGCCCAAGAGACCCAGTACTTC | CASSLGTAQETQYF | TRBD1 | 14 | TRBJ2-5 | TRBV4-1
TGTGCCAGCAGCGTAGGCGGGGGCGGGAATTCACCCCTCCACTTT | CASSVGGGGNSPLHF | - | 15 | TRBJ1-6 | TRBV9
TGTGCCAGCAGGGGGATCGGACAGTTGGTTGCTTTCTTT | CASRGIGQLVAFF | - | 13 | TRBJ1-1 | TRBV5-5
TGTGCCAGCAGAATGACAGGGTCGAACACTGAAGCTTTCTTT | CASRMTGSNTEAFF | TRBD1 | 14 | TRBJ1-1 | TRBV5-6
TGTGCCAGCAGCCAAGATCCGTCGGGGACTAGCACAGATACGCAGTATTTT | CASSQDPSGTSTDTQYF | - | 17 | TRBJ2-3 | TRBV3-1/TRBV3-2
TGTGCCAGTAGTGCCGGACAGGGAACCTACGAGCAGTACTTC | CASSAGQGTYEQYF | TRBD1 | 14 | TRBJ2-7 | TRBV19
TGTGCCAGCAGCTTATCCGGGACAGAGGCTCGCGAGCAGTACTTC | CASSLSGTEAREQYF | TRBD1 | 15 | TRBJ2-7 | TRBV5-5
TGTGCCAGCAGCTCGGGTCTAAGGTCCGAGCAGTTCTTC | CASSSGLRSEQFF | - | 13 | TRBJ2-1 | TRBV7-2
TGTGCCAGCAGCTTGACCGGGACTAGCGGGACAGAGACCCAGTACTTC | CASSLTGTSGTETQYF | TRBD2 | 16 | TRBJ2-5 | TRBV7-3
TGTGCCAGCAGCTTCGGGACCGGGACAGGGTCCGGCGAGCAGTACTTC | CASSFGTGTGSGEQYF | TRBD1 | 16 | TRBJ2-7 | TRBV7-9